The next 20 T cell receptor beta chains were all read from a single sample in a study of T cell repertoires in cytomegalovirus infection. Antigen specificity for these receptors is unknown. Each CDR3 protein is one row after TCRdb ran MiXCR on the reads. The repertoire holds about 60,000 distinct CDR3 sequences, more than 15% seen once, with 64% in the top ten. Sequenced here: CD8+ T cells from cultured PBMCs, sampled from culture after CMV antigen stimulation. The receptors stem from a human donor in good health (CMV status not recorded). Some clones in this sample may be carry-over from other donors' samples.

This clonotype has only a few counts. V usage is TRBV6-2 or TRBV6-3 and J usage is TRBJ2-7; 10 bases are shared with TRBD2. This CDR3 comprises 14 residues. Germline V gene lookup returns CDR1 MNHEY and CDR2 SVGEGT. The trim removed 8 bases at V and 3 bases at J, leaving 7 bases unmatched. CDR3 nucleotides: TGTGCCAGCTACAAGCGGGAGGGTTACTACGAGCAGTACTTC. Encoded protein: CASYKREGYYEQYF.

A note on this clonotype: Compared with germline, one end of the junction differs, possibly owing to a read error. This CDR3 is CDSSLGGYEQYF. CDR3 DNA: TGTGACAGCAGCTTAGGAGGCTACGAGCAGTACTTC. The chain uses TRBV7-2 and TRBJ2-7, with a weak D call TRBD2 (5 bases). CDR3 length equals 12 residues. In germline, CDR1 is SGHTA, CDR2 FQGNSA. The full variable domain, with the rest looked up from reference TRBV7-2 and TRBJ2-7, is GAGVSQSPSNKVTEKGKDVELRCDPISGHTALYWYRQSLGQGLEFLIYFQGNSAPDKSGLPSDRFSAERTGGSVSTLTIQRTQQEDSAVYLCDSSLGGYEQYFGPGTRLTVT.

V is TRBV7-6 and J is TRBJ2-7; D is possibly TRBD1 (6 bases). V lost 6 bases and J 5 bases, leaving 11 bases between the germline ends. The germline V gene encodes CDR1 SGHVS and CDR2 FNYEAQ. The CDR3 contains 12 residues. CDR3 bases: TGTGCCAGCAGTTTGGGGGACAACGAGCAGTACTTC. Amino acid sequence: CASSLGDNEQYF.

This clonotype appeared a few times. V gene TRBV7-9 combines with J gene TRBJ2-7; D possibly uses TRBD1 or TRBD2 (6 bases each). CDR1 and CDR2 from the germline V gene are SEHNR and FQNEAQ (reference sequence). Trimming cost V 4 bases and J 3 bases, with 19 bases left between them. This CDR3 spans 16 amino acids. The CDR3: CASSSTTTEGGYEQYF. The CDR3 DNA follows: TGTGCCAGCAGCTCAACTACGACAGAGGGGGGCTACGAGCAGTACTTC.

This clonotype was recorded a few times. This chain joins TRBV7-2 and TRBJ1-5; D not certain. The CDR3 extends over 15 amino acids. V gave up 4 bases and J gave up 4 bases, with 14 bases separating them. In germline, CDR1 is SGHTA, CDR2 FQGNSA. The CDR3 is CASSYLQSPNQPQHF. The CDR3 region has the DNA TGTGCCAGCAGCTACCTACAGAGCCCTAATCAGCCCCAGCATTTT.

The V call is TRBV7-2, the J call TRBJ1-6; D remains ambiguous. V shed 4 bases and J shed 0 bases, with 16 bases lying between them. The CDR3 is 18 amino acids. CDR1 is SGHTA, CDR2 FQGNSA, per germline. The CDR3, as DNA: TGTGCCAGCAGCTACATCCCCACTACCAGCTCCTATAATTCACCCCTCCACTTT. This translates into CASSYIPTTSSYNSPLHF.

In its sample, this clonotype was seen a few times. The J gene is TRBJ2-1, the V gene TRBV6-6, with 9 bases matching TRBD1. CDR1 and CDR2 from the germline V gene are MNHNY and SVGAGI (reference sequence). The CDR3 runs 15 residues. V trimming: 6 bases; J trimming: 6 bases; junction bases outside the gene matches: 9. The CDR3 DNA follows: TGTGCCAGCAGCTCCGGGACAGGGAAGGGCAATGAGCAGTTCTTC. Translating gives CASSSGTGKGNEQFF.

This clonotype was counted many times. DNA of the CDR3: TGCGCCAGCAGTCCGCCCGGGACCCTTGATGATGAGCAGTTCTTC. It encodes CASSPPGTLDDEQFF. The rearrangement joins TRBV4-1 to TRBJ2-1, with D perhaps given as TRBD1 or TRBD2 (5 bases each). This CDR3 contains 15 residues. Germline V gene sequence: CDR1 MGHRA, CDR2 YSYEKL. V lost 6 bases and J 8 bases, leaving 20 bases between the germline ends.

This clonotype occurred many times. The chain joins TRBV4-2 to TRBJ1-2; TRBD1 is a possible D gene (6 bases). Germline values: CDR1 LGHNA, CDR2 YNFKEQ. V was pared by 0 bases and J by 4 bases, with 15 bases between. The CDR3 is 16 amino acids. This CDR3 is CASSQDGSRGPYGYTF. The CDR3 DNA reads TGTGCCAGCAGCCAAGATGGGAGCAGGGGACCCTATGGCTACACCTTC.

V usage is TRBV19 and J usage is TRBJ2-5; the D is unclear. The CDR3 has 13 residues. The germline V gene has CDR1 LNHDA and CDR2 SQIVND (reference sequence). V was cut by 1 base and J by 7 bases, with 10 bases left in between. Written as DNA, the CDR3 is TGTGCCAGTAGTATAGTGGGCAGTGGGACCCAGTACTTC. Its protein product is CASSIVGSGTQYF.

This clonotype was seen more than once but under ten times. The rearrangement uses TRBV7-2 and TRBJ2-3; 12 bases match TRBD2. J lost 4 bases, V lost 5 bases, and 4 bases had no gene match. The length of the CDR3 is 15 residues. Germline assignment: CDR1 SGHTA and CDR2 FQGNSA. CDR3: CASSRTSGVSDTQYF. The CDR3 bases are TGTGCCAGCAGCCGGACTAGCGGGGTGTCAGATACGCAGTATTTT.

This clonotype was counted only a few times. CDR3 sequence (DNA): TGTGCCAGCAGCTCCCGACAGGGGGGGTCGACTAATGAAAAACTGTTTTTT. Translating it yields CASSSRQGGSTNEKLFF. The chain recombines TRBV7-2 with TRBJ1-4; 9 nucleotides align to TRBD1. This CDR3 has 17 amino acids. Germline CDR1 reads SGHTA; CDR2 reads FQGNSA. The V and J ends lost 4 bases and 2 bases, in that order; junction bases with no gene match: 8.

The table lists this clonotype with a few counts. The rearrangement uses TRBV7-8 and TRBJ1-2; maybe TRBD1 (6 bases). Germline V CDR1 and CDR2: SGHVS, FQNEAQ. Trimming removed 4 bases at V and 4 bases at J, with 13 bases between. CDR3 length: 14 residues. This CDR3 is CASSSSTGFYGYTF. The CDR3 DNA is TGTGCCAGCAGCTCGTCGACAGGCTTCTATGGCTACACCTTC.

This clonotype has ten or more counts. The chain is built from TRBV7-8 and TRBJ2-3; TRBD2 aligns across 10 bases. Germline CDR1 and CDR2: SGHVS and FQNEAQ. J was trimmed by 0 bases and V by 11 bases; bases with no gene match: 8. This CDR3 is built from 15 residues. The CDR3 loop is CASGGLASSTDTQYF. The CDR3 DNA is TGTGCCTCGGGGGGACTAGCGTCTAGCACAGATACGCAGTATTTT.

This clonotype has a single count. The chain links TRBV7-8 to TRBJ1-2; 9 nucleotides align to TRBD1. The CDR3 totals 17 residues. Per the germline V gene, CDR1 is SGHVS and CDR2 is FQNEAQ. J gave up 3 bases and V 5 bases, and 13 bases lay outside the gene matches. In DNA form, the CDR3 reads TGTGCCAGCAGCCGCCTGGACAGGGGAAGGATGTACTATGGCTACACCTTC. As protein: CASSRLDRGRMYYGYTF.

This clonotype was picked up a small number of times. The gene calls are TRBV27 and TRBJ2-5; no definite D call. The CDR3 consists of 15 residues. The V gene's germline CDR1 is MNHEY and CDR2 SMNVEV (reference sequence). V was shortened by 4 bases and J by 1 base, with 13 bases between the two germline ends. The CDR3 loop reads CASSSPAEGQETQYF. The CDR3 DNA reads as TGTGCCAGCAGTTCCCCTGCTGAAGGCCAAGAGACCCAGTACTTC.

This clonotype came up many times. The V gene is TRBV7-3, the J gene TRBJ2-4; 8 nucleotides agree with TRBD2. CDR3 length: 15 amino acids. The junction had 12 bases not matched to a gene; V was cut back by 5 bases and J by 9 bases. The germline V gene has CDR1 SGHTA and CDR2 FQGTGA. The CDR3 reads CASSPYGGEGGIQYF. CDR3 nucleotide sequence: TGTGCCAGCAGCCCCTACGGGGGGGAAGGCGGCATTCAGTACTTC.

The chain recombines TRBV5-1 with TRBJ2-3; 8 bases agree with TRBD2. Germline V gene sequence: CDR1 SGHRS, CDR2 YFSETQ. This CDR3 has 16 amino acids. The trim removed 0 bases at V and 2 bases at J, leaving 5 bases unmatched. This CDR3 is CASSLDGLAFTDTQYF. The CDR3 nucleotides read TGCGCCAGCAGCTTGGACGGACTAGCTTTCACAGATACGCAGTATTTT.

This clonotype showed up just a few times. The rearrangement links TRBV19 to TRBJ1-1, with a weak D call TRBD1 (5 bases). From germline, CDR1 is LNHDA and CDR2 SQIVND (reference sequence). The CDR3 has 15 residues. V was pared by 2 bases and J by 0 bases, with 10 bases between. CDR3 coding DNA: TGTGCCAGTAGTATATCGGACAATATGAACACTGAAGCTTTCTTT. This gives the protein CASSISDNMNTEAFF.

The rearrangement joins TRBV10-3 to TRBJ2-7; 7 bases are shared with TRBD2. V was clipped by 5 bases and J by 0 bases; unmatched bases: 1. Germline assignment: CDR1 ENHRY and CDR2 SYGVKD. The CDR3 is 13 amino acids. In DNA form, the CDR3 reads TGTGCCATCAGTTCTAGCGGCTCCTACGAGCAGTACTTC. Translation gives CAISSSGSYEQYF.